The table lists the clone carrying this T cell receptor beta chain with many counts. Its antigen is as yet unknown. The sample originates from a study of CD8 T cells in ankylosing spondylitis. Study-wide findings and caveats: Enrichment of disease-linked clones was reportedly significant in matched ankylosing spondylitis synovial fluid. Reactive arthritis synovial fluid and blood previously showed some of these motif variants.

The authors made TCR beta libraries by quantitative 5'-RACE with molecular barcodes. TCRdb used MiXCR to reprocess the 5' RACE reads, holding one entry per CDR3 protein. The repertoire has under 200,000 distinct CDR3 sequences, 9.8% of them found once; the top ten carry about 15%. The V end was cut by 5 bases, the J end by 3 bases, with 16 bases between. The length of the CDR3 is 15 residues. Germline V gene lookup returns CDR1 SGHKS and CDR2 YYEKEE (reference sequence). This TCR was recovered from a female donor with ankylosing spondylitis or in good health (not recorded which). Sequencing input: blood, either unsorted or a sorted T cell fraction (not recorded which). The chain recombines TRBV5-5 with TRBJ2-3; unclear D gene. CDR3: CASRNGARTTDTQYF. In DNA, the CDR3 is TGTGCCAGCAGGAACGGAGCCCGTACGACAGATACGCAGTATTTT.